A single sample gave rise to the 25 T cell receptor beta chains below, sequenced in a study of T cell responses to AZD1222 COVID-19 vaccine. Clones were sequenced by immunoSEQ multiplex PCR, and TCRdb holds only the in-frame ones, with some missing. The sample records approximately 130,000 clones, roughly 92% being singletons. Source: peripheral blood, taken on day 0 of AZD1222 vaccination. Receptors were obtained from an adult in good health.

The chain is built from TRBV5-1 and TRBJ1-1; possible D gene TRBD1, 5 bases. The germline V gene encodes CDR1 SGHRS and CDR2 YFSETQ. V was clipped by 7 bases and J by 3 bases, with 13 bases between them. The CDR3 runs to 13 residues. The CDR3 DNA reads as TGCGCCAGCCAGATAACAGGAGACACTGAAGCTTTCTTT. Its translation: CASQITGDTEAFF.

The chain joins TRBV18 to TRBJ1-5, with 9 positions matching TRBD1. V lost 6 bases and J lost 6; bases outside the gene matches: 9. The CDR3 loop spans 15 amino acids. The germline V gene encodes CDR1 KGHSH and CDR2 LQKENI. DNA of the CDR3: TGTGCCAGCTCCCCCCCGGGACAGGGAGGTCAGCCCCAGCATTTT. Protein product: CASSPPGQGGQPQHF.

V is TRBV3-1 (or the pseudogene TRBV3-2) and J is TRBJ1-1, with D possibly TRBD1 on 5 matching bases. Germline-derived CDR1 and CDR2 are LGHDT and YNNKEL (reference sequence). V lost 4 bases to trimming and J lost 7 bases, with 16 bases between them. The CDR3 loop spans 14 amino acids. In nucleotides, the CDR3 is TGTGCCAGCAGCCGCGAACCGGGACGGGGTGAAGCTTTCTTT. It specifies CASSREPGRGEAFF.

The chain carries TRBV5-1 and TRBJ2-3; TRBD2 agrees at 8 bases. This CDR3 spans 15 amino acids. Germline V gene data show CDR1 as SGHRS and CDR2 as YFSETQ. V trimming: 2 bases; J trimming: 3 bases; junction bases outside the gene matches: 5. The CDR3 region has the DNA TGCGCCAGCAGCTTAGGCGGGGGGCTTACAGATACGCAGTATTTT. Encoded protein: CASSLGGGLTDTQYF.

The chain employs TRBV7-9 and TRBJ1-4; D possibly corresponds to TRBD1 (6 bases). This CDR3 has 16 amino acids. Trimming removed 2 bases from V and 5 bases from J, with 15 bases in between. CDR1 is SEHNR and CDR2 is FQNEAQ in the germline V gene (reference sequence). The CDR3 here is CASSLRTNRVNEKLFF. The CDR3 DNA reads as TGTGCCAGCAGCTTACGGACTAACAGGGTAAATGAAAAACTGTTTTTT.

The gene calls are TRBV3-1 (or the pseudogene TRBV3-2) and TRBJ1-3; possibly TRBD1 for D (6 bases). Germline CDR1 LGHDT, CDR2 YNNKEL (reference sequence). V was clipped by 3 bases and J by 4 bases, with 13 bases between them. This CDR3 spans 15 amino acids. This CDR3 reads CASSQTTGTGNTIYF. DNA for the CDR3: TGTGCCAGCAGCCAGACCACCGGGACAGGAAACACCATATATTTT.

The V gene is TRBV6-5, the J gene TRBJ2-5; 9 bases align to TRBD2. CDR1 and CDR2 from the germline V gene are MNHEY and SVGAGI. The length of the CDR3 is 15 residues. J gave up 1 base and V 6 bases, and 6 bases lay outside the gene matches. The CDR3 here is CASSLAGALQETQYF. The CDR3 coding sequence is TGTGCCAGCAGCTTAGCGGGGGCCCTCCAAGAGACCCAGTACTTC.

The CDR3 here is CASIKGELNEQYF. The CDR3 bases are TGTGCCAGCATTAAGGGGGAATTAAACGAGCAGTACTTC. The genes are TRBV2 and TRBJ2-7; tentative D call: TRBD1 (6 bases). Looked up from germline, CDR1 is SNHLY and CDR2 is FYNNEI. CDR3 length equals 13 residues. Deletions cut 7 bases from V and 5 bases from J, with 15 bases between.

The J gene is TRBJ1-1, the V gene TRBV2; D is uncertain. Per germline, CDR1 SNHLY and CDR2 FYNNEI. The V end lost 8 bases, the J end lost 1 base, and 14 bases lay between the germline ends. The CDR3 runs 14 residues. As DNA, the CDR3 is TGTGCCAGCCTCCGACAAGATGAGAACACTGAAGCTTTCTTT. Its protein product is CASLRQDENTEAFF.

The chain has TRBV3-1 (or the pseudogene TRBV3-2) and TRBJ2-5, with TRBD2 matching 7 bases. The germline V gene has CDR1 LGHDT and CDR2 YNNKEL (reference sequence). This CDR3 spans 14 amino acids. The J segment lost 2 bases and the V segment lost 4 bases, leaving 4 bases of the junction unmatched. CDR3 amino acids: CASSLGTIQETQYF. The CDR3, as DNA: TGTGCCAGCAGCCTCGGGACTATTCAAGAGACCCAGTACTTC.

The CDR3 sequence is CASSSGLAGGNTGELFF. DNA of the CDR3: TGTGCCAGCAGCTCGGGACTAGCGGGGGGGAACACCGGGGAGCTGTTTTTT. The V call is TRBV5-5, the J call TRBJ2-2, with 15 bases aligning to TRBD2. The CDR3 runs to 17 residues. V shed 3 bases and J 1 base; nucleotides not matched to a gene: 1. The germline CDR1 and CDR2 sequences are SGHKS and YYEKEE (reference sequence). Filled out from reference TRBV5-5 and TRBJ2-2, the complete variable domain reads DAGVTQSPTHLIKTRGQQVTLRCSPISGHKSVSWYQQVLGQGPQFIFQYYEKEERGRGNFPDRFSARQFPNYSSELNVNALLLGDSALYLCASSSGLAGGNTGELFFGEGSRLTVL.

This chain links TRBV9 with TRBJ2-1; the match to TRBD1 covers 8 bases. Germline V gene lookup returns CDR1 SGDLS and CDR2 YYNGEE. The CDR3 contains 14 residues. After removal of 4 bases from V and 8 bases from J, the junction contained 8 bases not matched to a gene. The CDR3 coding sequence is TGTGCCAGCAGCTCAGGGGGCGGTGAAGATGAGCAGTTCTTC. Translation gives CASSSGGGEDEQFF. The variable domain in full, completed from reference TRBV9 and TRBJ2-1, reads DSGVTQTPKHLITATGQRVTLRCSPRSGDLSVYWYQQSLDQGLQFLIQYYNGEERAKGNILERFSAQQFPDLHSELNLSSLELGDSALYFCASSSGGGEDEQFFGPGTRLTVL.

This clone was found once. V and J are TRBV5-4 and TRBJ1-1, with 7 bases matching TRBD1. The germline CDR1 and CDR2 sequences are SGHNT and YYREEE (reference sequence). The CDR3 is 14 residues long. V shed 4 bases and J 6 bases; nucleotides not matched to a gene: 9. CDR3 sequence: CASSPEGQRSEAFF. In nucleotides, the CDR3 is TGTGCCAGCAGCCCGGAGGGACAGAGATCTGAAGCTTTCTTT.

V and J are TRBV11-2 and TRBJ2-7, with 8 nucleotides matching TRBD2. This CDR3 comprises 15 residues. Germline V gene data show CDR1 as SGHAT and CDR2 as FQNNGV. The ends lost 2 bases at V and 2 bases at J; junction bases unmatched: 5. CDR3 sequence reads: CASSLRSGGAYEQYF. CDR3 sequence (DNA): TGTGCCAGCAGCTTACGGAGCGGGGGAGCCTACGAGCAGTACTTC.

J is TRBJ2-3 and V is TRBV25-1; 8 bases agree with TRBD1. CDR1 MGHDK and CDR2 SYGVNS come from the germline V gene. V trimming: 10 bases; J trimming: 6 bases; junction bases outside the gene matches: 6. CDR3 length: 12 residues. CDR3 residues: CATEQGADTQYF. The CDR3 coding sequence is TGTGCCACCGAGCAGGGGGCCGATACGCAGTATTTT.

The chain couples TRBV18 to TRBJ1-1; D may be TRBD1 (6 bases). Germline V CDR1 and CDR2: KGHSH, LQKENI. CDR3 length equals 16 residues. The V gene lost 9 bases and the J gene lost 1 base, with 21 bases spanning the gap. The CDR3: CASLHRVQVGNTEAFF. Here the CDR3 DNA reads TGTGCCAGTCTTCACAGGGTGCAGGTTGGGAACACTGAAGCTTTCTTT.

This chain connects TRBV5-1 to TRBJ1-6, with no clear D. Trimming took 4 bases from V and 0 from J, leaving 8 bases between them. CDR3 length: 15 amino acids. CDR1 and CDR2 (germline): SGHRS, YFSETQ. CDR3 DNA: TGCGCCAGCAGCGCGCAGAGCTCCTATAATTCACCCCTCCACTTT. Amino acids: CASSAQSSYNSPLHF.

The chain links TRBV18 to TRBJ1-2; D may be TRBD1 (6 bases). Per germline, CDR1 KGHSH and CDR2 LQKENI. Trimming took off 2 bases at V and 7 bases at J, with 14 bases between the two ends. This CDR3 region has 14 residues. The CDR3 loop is CASSPDLTGLGYTF. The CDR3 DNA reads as TGTGCCAGCTCACCAGACTTAACAGGGCTTGGCTACACCTTC.

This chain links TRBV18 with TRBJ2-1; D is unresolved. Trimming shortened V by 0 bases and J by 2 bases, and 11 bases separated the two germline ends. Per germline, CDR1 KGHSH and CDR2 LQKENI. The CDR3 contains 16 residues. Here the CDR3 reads CASSPPPGHAYNEQFF. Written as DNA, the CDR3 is TGTGCCAGCTCACCACCCCCCGGGCATGCCTACAATGAGCAGTTCTTC.

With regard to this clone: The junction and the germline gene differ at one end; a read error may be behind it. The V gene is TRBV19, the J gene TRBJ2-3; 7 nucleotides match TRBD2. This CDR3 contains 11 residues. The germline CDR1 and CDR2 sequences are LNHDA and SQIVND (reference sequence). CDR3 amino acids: CRGDSIDTQYF. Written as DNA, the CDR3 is TGCCGGGGGGATTCAATAGATACGCAGTATTTT.

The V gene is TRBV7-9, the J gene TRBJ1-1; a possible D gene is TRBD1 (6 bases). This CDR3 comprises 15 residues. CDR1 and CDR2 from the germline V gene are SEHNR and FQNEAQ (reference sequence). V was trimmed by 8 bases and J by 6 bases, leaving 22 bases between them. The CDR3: CASVPRGRFEAEAFF. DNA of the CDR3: TGTGCCAGCGTCCCCAGGGGACGCTTTGAGGCTGAAGCTTTCTTT. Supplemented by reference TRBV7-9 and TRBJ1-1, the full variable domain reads DTGVSQNPRHKITKRGQNVTFRCDPISEHNRLYWYRQTLGQGPEFLTYFQNEAQLEKSRLLSDRFSAERPKGSFSTLEIQRTEQGDSAMYLCASVPRGRFEAEAFFGQGTRLTVV.

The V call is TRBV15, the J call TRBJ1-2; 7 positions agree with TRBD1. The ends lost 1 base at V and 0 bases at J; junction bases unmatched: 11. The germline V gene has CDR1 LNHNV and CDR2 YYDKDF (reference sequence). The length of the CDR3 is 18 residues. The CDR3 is CATSRGTRDSEANYGYTF. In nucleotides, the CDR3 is TGTGCCACCAGCAGAGGTACCCGGGACAGTGAAGCTAACTATGGCTACACCTTC.

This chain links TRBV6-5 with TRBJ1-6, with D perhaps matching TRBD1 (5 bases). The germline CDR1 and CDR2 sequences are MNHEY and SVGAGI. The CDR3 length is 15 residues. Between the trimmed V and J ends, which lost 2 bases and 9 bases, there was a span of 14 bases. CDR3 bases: TGTGCCAGCAGTTACCGGACATCGAGGGGTTCACCCCTCCACTTT. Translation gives CASSYRTSRGSPLHF.

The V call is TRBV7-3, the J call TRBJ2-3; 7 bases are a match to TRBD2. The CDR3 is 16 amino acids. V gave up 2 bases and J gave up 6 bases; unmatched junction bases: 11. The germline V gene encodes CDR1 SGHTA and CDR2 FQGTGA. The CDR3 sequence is CASSLEGGGVLDTQYF. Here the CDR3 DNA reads TGTGCCAGCAGCTTAGAGGGCGGGGGAGTTCTGGATACGCAGTATTTT.

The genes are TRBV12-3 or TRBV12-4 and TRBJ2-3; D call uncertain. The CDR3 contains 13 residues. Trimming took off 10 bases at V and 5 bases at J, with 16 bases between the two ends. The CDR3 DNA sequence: TGTGCCATCCTTATCCCCGCAGGAGATACGCAGTATTTT. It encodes CAILIPAGDTQYF.